The present TCR beta chain was sequenced within a study of cytomegalovirus exposure and HLA in healthy donors. This CDR3 contains 15 residues. Trimming took 0 bases from V and 4 from J, leaving 13 bases between them. Per the germline V gene, CDR1 is GTSNPN and CDR2 is SVGIG (reference sequence). Profiled with immunoSEQ multiplex PCR; TCRdb holds only in-frame clones, not every one. Seen here are roughly 120,000 clones, over 75% observed once, and the top ten hold 1.4%. This clone was counted a few times. This clonotype was obtained from a woman aged 25 to 39 in good health and CMV-seropositive. This chain links TRBV30 with TRBJ2-1; the D is unclear. The sample consisted of PBMCs. In DNA form, the CDR3 reads TGTGCCTGGAGTGTCCCATTCACTAAATACAATGAGCAGTTCTTC. Its protein is CAWSVPFTKYNEQFF.